This section outlines one TCR beta chain sequence together with its context. Its antigen is not identified. These data belong to a study of T cell repertoires in cytomegalovirus infection. The wider study: Indications came from public TCR beta signatures; they pointed to CMV infection and to a matching HLA type.

Study observations and caveats: Identification of carriers of CMV plus the relevant HLA was achieved through cumulative public TCR beta family frequency. HLA-C-restricted CMV-specific TCR beta clonotypes prevailed in the ex vivo response.

TCRdb reprocessed the reads with MiXCR, giving one entry per CDR3 protein. The sample holds some 250,000 distinct CDR3 sequences, approximately 9% seen once. Germline V lookup: CDR1 SGHRS, CDR2 YFSETQ. This CDR3 region has 15 residues. V was clipped by 2 bases and J by 2 bases; unmatched bases: 7. The rearrangement uses TRBV5-1 and TRBJ2-7, with 7 bases lining up with TRBD1. The sequencing input was PBMCs. The clonotype originates from a human donor in good health (CMV status not recorded). Some clones in this sample may be carry-over from other donors' samples. The CDR3 reads CASSFGSGQPYEQYF. The CDR3 bases are TGCGCCAGCAGCTTTGGCTCGGGACAGCCCTACGAGCAGTACTTC. Complete variable domain (other parts from reference TRBV5-1 and TRBJ2-7): KAGVTQTPRYLIKTRGQQVTLSCSPISGHRSVSWYQQTPGQGLQFLFEYFSETQRNKGNFPGRFSGRQFSNSRSEMNVSTLELGDSALYLCASSFGSGQPYEQYFGPGTRLTVT.